This T cell receptor (beta chain) was identified in a study of lymphopenia after photon versus proton radiotherapy. The study's findings and limits: Only patients who died were analyzed for survival; proton advantage is unproven.

The table came from immunoSEQ multiplex PCR; TCRdb's copy has only in-frame clones and leaves some out. The sample lists 70,000 to 95,000 clones; 65% to 85% were seen once. Comments on this clone: The antigen is unknown.

This clonotype was sampled from a man in his 60s with pancreatic cancer. Sequencing was performed on peripheral blood, taken from a patient treated with proton-based radiotherapy.

The CDR3 is CASSILRDSSYGYTF. The CDR3 nucleotides are TGTGCCAGTAGTATTTTACGGGACAGTAGCTATGGCTACACCTTC. V is TRBV19 and J is TRBJ1-2, with 7 bases lining up with TRBD1. The germline V gene has CDR1 LNHDA and CDR2 SQIVND (reference sequence). Losses at the gene ends were 3 bases for V and 4 bases for J; bases not matched to a gene: 8. The CDR3 is 15 residues long.